The 28 T cell receptor beta chains listed next were all sequenced from one sample in a study of T-cell reconstitution after alpha-beta-depleted transplantation in children. TCRbeta library preparation incorporated unique molecular identifiers. TCRdb itself ran the PCR reads through MiXCR, one entry per CDR3 protein. This sample has approximately 8,700 distinct CDR3 sequences, with about 15% found just once. The sample in question was PBMCs, mostly from graft donor cells, obtained 60 days after TCRalphabeta/CD19-depleted stem cell transplant. The receptors were sampled from a male patient younger than 18 who had a stem cell transplant for acute lymphoblastic leukemia, so the T cells may come from the graft donor.

Comment on this clonotype: A read error may explain this, as a much larger clone is one base away. The genes are TRBV5-6 and TRBJ2-1; 7 positions match TRBD2. CDR3 length: 18 residues. The J segment lost 0 bases and the V segment lost 2 bases, leaving 11 bases of the junction unmatched. Per the germline V gene, CDR1 is SGHDT and CDR2 is YYEEEE. CDR3 region: CASSFRRLAVSSYNEQFF. CDR3 in DNA: TGTGCCAGCAGCTTCAGGCGTCTAGCGGTCAGCTCCTACAATGAGCAGTTCTTC. The variable domain in full, completed from reference TRBV5-6 and TRBJ2-1, reads DAGVTQSPTHLIKTRGQQVTLRCSPKSGHDTVSWYQQALGQGPQFIFQYYEEEERQRGNFPDRFSGHQFPNYSSELNVNALLLGDSALYLCASSFRRLAVSSYNEQFFGPGTRLTVL.

The table lists this clonotype with many counts. The rearrangement joins TRBV11-3 to TRBJ1-1; D possibly corresponds to TRBD1 (5 bases). This CDR3 has 12 amino acids. Germline CDR1 reads SGHNT; CDR2 reads YENEEA. Trimming shortened V by 3 bases and J by 10 bases, and 12 bases separated the two germline ends. CDR3 coding DNA: TGTGCCAGCAGCTTCGAGGGGATGAGAGCTTTCTTT. Translating it yields CASSFEGMRAFF.

This clonotype was detected ten times or more. The chain is built from TRBV6-1 and TRBJ2-1; no firm D call. Trimming took 5 bases from V and 10 from J, leaving 15 bases between them. CDR1 is MNHNS and CDR2 is SASEGT in the germline V gene. There are 13 residues in the CDR3. CDR3 protein: CASSQPLSGEQFF. CDR3 DNA sequence: TGTGCCAGCAGTCAACCACTGTCCGGGGAGCAGTTCTTC.

This clonotype was recorded a few times. The J gene is TRBJ2-2, the V gene TRBV29-1; D may be TRBD1 (5 bases). From germline, CDR1 is SQVTM and CDR2 ANQGSEA. This CDR3 region has 12 residues. Trimming removed 5 bases from V and 5 bases from J, with 9 bases in between. CDR3 region: CSVRRETGELFF. Here the CDR3 DNA reads TGCAGCGTTCGCAGGGAAACCGGGGAGCTGTTTTTT.

This clonotype was recorded many times. The chain joins TRBV27 to TRBJ2-7; D gene uncertain. CDR3 length: 14 residues. V gave up 4 bases and J gave up 6 bases, with 16 bases separating them. Germline V gene lookup returns CDR1 MNHEY and CDR2 SMNVEV (reference sequence). CDR3 sequence reads: CASSSPTPPGEQYF. The CDR3 nucleotides read TGTGCCAGCAGTTCCCCGACCCCCCCAGGCGAGCAGTACTTC.

This clonotype showed up many times. This chain uses TRBV27 with TRBJ2-7; no definite D call. The CDR3 runs to 11 residues. Germline V lookup: CDR1 MNHEY, CDR2 SMNVEV (reference sequence). With 5 bases removed from V and 2 bases from J, the gap between germline ends came to 4 bases. The CDR3 DNA reads TGTGCCAGCAGTGCCCCCTACGAGCAGTACTTC. Amino acids: CASSAPYEQYF.

This clonotype was counted ten times or more. The CDR3 DNA reads TGCGCCAGCAGCCAAGTTCGGTTTACCGCTAGCGGGGGTTATACGCAGTATTTT. It translates to CASSQVRFTASGGYTQYF. The gene calls are TRBV4-3 and TRBJ2-3, with 10 nucleotides matching TRBD2. V was clipped by 1 base and J by 7 bases; unmatched bases: 14. The CDR3 totals 18 residues. Per the germline V gene, CDR1 is LGHNA and CDR2 is YSLEER.

This clonotype was picked up many times. The rearrangement uses TRBV9 and TRBJ2-3; no definite D call. The CDR3 has 16 amino acids. Germline-derived CDR1 and CDR2 are SGDLS and YYNGEE. V lost 4 bases and J 4 bases, leaving 19 bases between the germline ends. The chain's CDR3 is CASSTPPSVSPDTQYF. The CDR3 DNA is TGTGCCAGCAGCACTCCCCCCTCTGTGAGCCCAGATACGCAGTATTTT. Combining the CDR3 with reference TRBV9 and TRBJ2-3 gives the whole variable domain DSGVTQTPKHLITATGQRVTLRCSPRSGDLSVYWYQQSLDQGLQFLIQYYNGEERAKGNILERFSAQQFPDLHSELNLSSLELGDSALYFCASSTPPSVSPDTQYFGPGTRLTVL.

The J gene is TRBJ2-5, the V gene TRBV5-1; tentatively, D is TRBD2 (7 bases). V dropped 3 bases and J dropped 3 bases, with 12 bases sitting between them. Germline assignment: CDR1 SGHRS and CDR2 YFSETQ. The CDR3 length is 14 residues. The chain's CDR3 is CASSWEGTKETQYF. CDR3 nucleotide sequence: TGCGCCAGCAGCTGGGAGGGGACAAAAGAGACCCAGTACTTC.

This clonotype was detected ten times or more. The CDR3 loop is CASSRPRGREGLGSKTQYF. CDR3 DNA sequence: TGTGCCAGCAGCCGCCCTCGGGGGCGGGAGGGCCTAGGCAGCAAGACCCAGTACTTC. The chain combines TRBV7-2 with TRBJ2-5; 9 bases are shared with TRBD2. J gave up 6 bases and V 5 bases, and 22 bases lay outside the gene matches. This CDR3 has 19 residues. Germline CDR1 SGHTA, CDR2 FQGNSA.

This clonotype turned up a few times. The chain employs TRBV5-1 and TRBJ1-1, with D unclear. The CDR3 covers 11 residues. Trimming took off 3 bases at V and 7 bases at J, with 7 bases between the two ends. Germline V lookup: CDR1 SGHRS, CDR2 YFSETQ. The CDR3 region is CASSSDGEAFF. In DNA form, the CDR3 reads TGCGCCAGCAGCTCGGACGGTGAAGCTTTCTTT.

This clonotype appeared many times. Possible read error: a much larger clone is one base away. The chain is built from TRBV18 and TRBJ1-1, with D maybe TRBD1 (5 bases). V lost 3 bases, J lost 3 bases, and 8 bases lay in between. Per the germline V gene, CDR1 is KGHSH and CDR2 is LQKENI. The CDR3 spans 13 residues. CDR3 region: CASSPWGYTEAFF. The CDR3 DNA reads as TGTGCCAGCTCACCCTGGGGGTACACTGAAGCTTTCTTT.

The table lists this clonotype with a few counts. The V call is TRBV7-9, the J call TRBJ1-2; TRBD1 matches at 10 bases. The junction had 8 bases not matched to a gene; V was cut back by 5 bases and J by 5 bases. Germline V gene sequence: CDR1 SEHNR, CDR2 FQNEAQ (reference sequence). This CDR3 has 15 residues. The chain's CDR3 is CASSHWDRGKYGYTF. The CDR3 DNA reads TGTGCCAGCAGCCACTGGGACAGGGGAAAGTATGGCTACACCTTC. Together with reference TRBV7-9 and TRBJ1-2, the CDR3 gives the full variable domain: DTGVSQNPRHKITKRGQNVTFRCDPISEHNRLYWYRQTLGQGPEFLTYFQNEAQLEKSRLLSDRFSAERPKGSFSTLEIQRTEQGDSAMYLCASSHWDRGKYGYTFGSGTRLTVV.

This clonotype was seen repeatedly, ten times or more. The chain has TRBV3-1 and TRBJ1-1; TRBD1 might be the D (5 bases). The CDR3 is made up of 16 amino acids. V was pared by 8 bases and J by 3 bases, with 22 bases between. CDR1 is LGHDT and CDR2 is YNNKEL in the germline V gene (reference sequence). The CDR3 spells CASGTPFCPKDTEAFF. CDR3 in DNA: TGTGCCAGCGGGACCCCTTTTTGCCCAAAGGACACTGAAGCTTTCTTT.

This clonotype was recorded many times. CDR3 DNA: TGCGCCAGCAGCCAAGTAGGAGGTACGCTAGCCAAAAACATTCAGTACTTC. This encodes CASSQVGGTLAKNIQYF. The J gene is TRBJ2-4, the V gene TRBV4-1; weak D call: TRBD2 (5 bases). V lost 1 base and J lost 0, with 13 bases in between. This CDR3 spans 17 amino acids. Germline V gives CDR1 MGHRA, CDR2 YSYEKL.

This clonotype is medium-sized by share. The chain couples TRBV5-1 to TRBJ2-7, with 10 bases aligning to TRBD2. The J segment lost 4 bases and the V segment lost 4 bases, leaving 11 bases of the junction unmatched. The CDR3 consists of 16 residues. Germline V gene sequence: CDR1 SGHRS, CDR2 YFSETQ. The CDR3 sequence is CASSLQTSGMGYEQYF. CDR3 nucleotides: TGCGCCAGCAGCCTACAAACTAGCGGGATGGGGTACGAGCAGTACTTC.

As to this clonotype: Sequence at one end of the junction differs from germline and may be a read error. The V call is TRBV24-1, the J call TRBJ2-7, with D perhaps assigned TRBD1 or TRBD2 (5 bases each). Germline assignment: CDR1 KGHDR and CDR2 SFDVKD. CDR3 length equals 14 residues. The CDR3 coding sequence is TGTGCCACCAGTGACCCTGGGACGCCCTCCGAGCAATCCTTC. Translation: CATSDPGTPSEQSF.

The sample holds many counts of this clonotype. J is TRBJ1-1 and V is TRBV7-2, with D hard to call. CDR3 length: 13 amino acids. Trimming cost V 5 bases and J 10 bases, with 17 bases left between them. Germline CDR1 and CDR2: SGHTA and FQGNSA. The CDR3 coding sequence is TGTGCCAGCAGCCCCCGAAGATACGACGTAGCTTTCTTT. It encodes CASSPRRYDVAFF.

The rearrangement links TRBV18 to TRBJ1-4; possibly TRBD1 for D (5 bases). The V end was cut by 1 base, the J end by 8 bases, with 11 bases between. The CDR3 contains 14 residues. Per germline, CDR1 KGHSH and CDR2 LQKENI. CDR3 protein: CASSPQGMGEKLFF. The CDR3 DNA reads as TGTGCCAGCTCACCACAGGGGATGGGGGAAAAACTGTTTTTT.

This clonotype showed up many times. The V and J genes are TRBV18 and TRBJ2-1; D uncertain. The germline gives CDR1 KGHSH, CDR2 LQKENI. CDR3 size: 15 residues. With 7 bases removed from V and 6 bases from J, the gap between germline ends came to 19 bases. CDR3 loop: CASCSLCPQANEQFF. In nucleotides, the CDR3 is TGTGCCAGCTGCTCCTTGTGCCCTCAGGCCAATGAGCAGTTCTTC.

This clonotype was found many times. V gene TRBV5-6 combines with J gene TRBJ1-1, with D tentatively TRBD1 (5 bases). Per the germline V gene, CDR1 is SGHDT and CDR2 is YYEEEE. Trimming shortened V by 5 bases and J by 7 bases, and 15 bases separated the two germline ends. CDR3 length: 13 residues. CDR3 nucleotides: TGTGCCAGCAGGCCGGGACCCCAGCGTGAAGCTTTCTTT. Its translation: CASRPGPQREAFF.

This clonotype was recorded at least ten times. V and J are TRBV4-3 and TRBJ2-7; 7 nucleotides match TRBD2. In germline, CDR1 is LGHNA, CDR2 YSLEER. CDR3 size: 15 residues. Trimming at V came to 4 bases and at J to 1 base, leaving 7 bases not matched to a gene. CDR3 protein: CASSPRGGGSYEQYF. CDR3 DNA sequence: TGCGCCAGCAGCCCCCGGGGCGGGGGATCCTACGAGCAGTACTTC.

This clonotype rates as medium-sized. J is TRBJ1-2 and V is TRBV11-2; D is undetermined. The CDR3 totals 13 residues. Germline lookup yields CDR1 SGHAT and CDR2 FQNNGV. Between the trimmed V and J ends, which lost 1 base and 4 bases, there was a span of 7 bases. DNA for the CDR3: TGTGCCAGCAGCTTAGGTACAGCCTATGGCTACACCTTC. Translation gives CASSLGTAYGYTF.

This clonotype is medium-sized by share. A junction end diverges from the germline sequence, so it may reflect a read error. The chain recombines TRBV5-1 with TRBJ2-7, with D possibly being TRBD1 or TRBD2 (5 bases each). This CDR3 is 12 amino acids long. Germline CDR1 SGHRS, CDR2 YFSETQ. For the CDR3, the DNA is TGTGCCAGCAGCTTGGTGGGGGACGAGCAGTACTTC. Translating it yields CASSLVGDEQYF.

Concerning this clonotype itself: A much larger clone is a single base away; this may be a read error. The chain recombines TRBV30 with TRBJ1-1; D is unresolved. The CDR3 consists of 11 residues. V gave up 4 bases and J gave up 11 bases, with 14 bases separating them. Germline assignment: CDR1 GTSNPN and CDR2 SVGIG (reference sequence). The CDR3 region is CAWIRHGRAFF. For the CDR3, the DNA is TGTGCCTGGATTCGACATGGGAGGGCTTTCTTT. Complete variable domain (other parts from reference TRBV30 and TRBJ1-1): SQTIHQWPATLVQPVGSPLSLECTVEGTSNPNLYWYRQAAGRGLQLLFYSVGIGQISSEVPQNLSASRPQDRQFILSSKKLLLSDSGFYLCAWIRHGRAFFGQGTRLTVV.

This clonotype rates as medium-sized (0.01 to 0.1%). The V call is TRBV18, the J call TRBJ1-1; D unresolved. This CDR3 spans 14 amino acids. V dropped 3 bases and J dropped 6 bases, with 14 bases sitting between them. Germline CDR1 is KGHSH and CDR2 is LQKENI. The CDR3 DNA follows: TGTGCCAGCTCACCGTCTCCGGAGGGATCTGAAGCTTTCTTT. This gives the protein CASSPSPEGSEAFF.

This clonotype appeared many times. The chain employs TRBV12-3 or TRBV12-4 and TRBJ2-5; TRBD2 matches at 11 bases. The V segment lost 6 bases and the J segment 7 bases; nucleotides outside the gene matches: 13. CDR3 size: 16 residues. CDR3 loop: CASSGTSGRGMATQYF. The CDR3 DNA is TGTGCCAGCAGCGGTACTAGCGGGAGAGGGATGGCGACCCAGTACTTC.

This clonotype was recorded many times. The J gene is TRBJ2-7, the V gene TRBV18; perhaps D is TRBD1 or TRBD2 (5 bases each). CDR3 length equals 15 residues. V was shortened by 2 bases and J by 6 bases, with 17 bases between the two germline ends. CDR1 KGHSH and CDR2 LQKENI come from the germline V gene. In DNA form, the CDR3 reads TGTGCCAGCTCACCATTTGGTACGGGACCCGGCGAGCAGTACTTC. Its protein product is CASSPFGTGPGEQYF.